Listed below are T cell receptor beta chains from one sample, sequenced in a study of shared clonotypes between healthy human individuals. Measured with immunoSEQ multiplex PCR; TCRdb has only the in-frame clones, and not every one. The table lists about 2.3 million clones, around 90% of them singletons. The sequenced sample was naive CD4+ T cells from PBMCs. The receptors here all came from a man aged 18 to 30 in good health. Some clones in this sample may be carry-over from other donors' samples. CDR3s include the opening cysteine and the closing phenylalanine or tryptophan. The D gene is left open where the match is weak. The size of a clone is reported for some rows only, either as once, few or many, or as a class for expanded clones.

>16|TRBJ2-1|.|TRBV27|TRBD2
TGTGCCAGCAGTTTAAAACTAGCGGGACGGTACAATGAGCAGTTCTTC
CASSLKLAGRYNEQFF
>16|TRBJ2-1|.|TRBV9|.
TGTGCCAGCAGCCGATCGGGGGACGTACGAGGTTATGAGCAGTTCTTC
CASSRSGDVRGYEQFF
>16|TRBJ1-2|.|TRBV7-8|.
TGTGCCAGCAGCTCCCTGGGGAGCAACCCTAACTATGGCTACACCTTC
CASSSLGSNPNYGYTF
>15|TRBJ2-1|.|TRBV7-2|.
TGTGCCAGCAGGCCCAGTTGGGCCGCGGGCGATGAGCAGTTCTTC
CASRPSWAAGDEQFF
>15|TRBJ1-2|.|TRBV6-5|.
TGTGCCAGCAGCATGACCGGGACGGGTAACTATGGCTACACCTTC
CASSMTGTGNYGYTF
>14|TRBJ1-1|.|TRBV5-1|TRBD1
TGCGCCAGCAGCTGGGGACAGGCTAACACTGAAGCTTTCTTT
CASSWGQANTEAFF
>11|TRBJ2-7|.|TRBV5-1|.
TGCGCCAGCAGCTCCGCGGAGGAGCAGTACTTC
CASSSAEEQYF
>13|TRBJ2-7|.|TRBV28|.
TGTGCCAGCAGTTTAGACGGGCTCGACGAGCAGTACTTC
CASSLDGLDEQYF
>15|TRBJ2-5|.|TRBV28|TRBD2
TGTGCCAGCAGCCCAGGCAGCGGGGGGATAGAGACCCAGTACTTC
CASSPGSGGIETQYF
>13|TRBJ2-5|once|TRBV2|.
TGTGCCAGCAGATCGGGACTCAGGGAGACCCAGTACTTC
CASRSGLRETQYF
>16|TRBJ1-3|.|TRBV14|.
TGTGCCAGCAGCCAAGATAGGGGGATCGCTGGAAACACCATATATTTT
CASSQDRGIAGNTIYF